A selection of T cell receptor beta chains follows, all from one sample in a study of T-cell memory formation after mild COVID-19. TCRdb redid the calling of the 5' RACE reads with MiXCR, one entry per CDR3 protein. The sample carries some 300,000 distinct CDR3 sequences, around a fifth recorded once. Material for sequencing was PBMCs or a T cell subset sorted from them (not recorded which). The receptors stem from a man in his late teens or twenties who had mild COVID-19 (a few samples of this study predate the infection). Cell type and time point are not known. The CDR3 runs from the conserved cysteine through the conserved F or W. Each record gives: V gene, J gene, D gene, clone size, CDR3 DNA, CDR3 protein. The D gene is left open where the match is weak. Some rows mark clone size as missing; the rest say once, few, many or name a class of expanded clone.

v_call: TRBV7-9
j_call: TRBJ2-5
d_call: TRBD2
clone_size: -
cdr3_nt: TGTGCCAGCAGCGCCGGGACTAGCGGGGGGACGACCCAGTACTTC
cdr3_aa: CASSAGTSGGTTQYF

v_call: TRBV6-5
j_call: TRBJ1-2
d_call: TRBD1
clone_size: -
cdr3_nt: TGTGCCAGCAGTTACCCGACAGGGGAGGGGAACTATGGCTACACCTTC
cdr3_aa: CASSYPTGEGNYGYTF

v_call: TRBV7-9
j_call: TRBJ2-1
d_call: TRBD2
clone_size: -
cdr3_nt: TGTGCCAGCAGCTCCCCGCGGCGGGGGGCCGGCGGCAATGAGCAGTTCTTC
cdr3_aa: CASSSPRRGAGGNEQFF

v_call: TRBV20-1
j_call: TRBJ1-5
d_call: -
clone_size: few
cdr3_nt: TGCAGTGCTATGCTGGGCAATCAGCCCCAGCATTTT
cdr3_aa: CSAMLGNQPQHF

v_call: TRBV5-1
j_call: TRBJ1-1
d_call: TRBD1
clone_size: -
cdr3_nt: TGCGCCAGCAGCTCCGGACAGGGCGAAGCTTTCTTT
cdr3_aa: CASSSGQGEAFF

v_call: TRBV5-1
j_call: TRBJ2-3
d_call: -
clone_size: few
cdr3_nt: TGCGCCAGCAGCGGATCAGGGGCGGGCACAGATACGCAGTATTTT
cdr3_aa: CASSGSGAGTDTQYF

v_call: TRBV6-2/TRBV6-3
j_call: TRBJ2-7
d_call: -
clone_size: -
cdr3_nt: TGTGCCAGCAGTTACTCGGAGAACAGGGCGAGCAACGAGCAGTACTTC
cdr3_aa: CASSYSENRASNEQYF

v_call: TRBV9
j_call: TRBJ2-3
d_call: -
clone_size: -
cdr3_nt: TGTGCCAGCAGCGTAGTAGCGGCTAGCACAGATACGCAGTATTTT
cdr3_aa: CASSVVAASTDTQYF

v_call: TRBV6-2/TRBV6-3
j_call: TRBJ1-2
d_call: -
clone_size: -
cdr3_nt: TGTGCCAGCACTAGACATCGAGATGGCTACACCTTC
cdr3_aa: CASTRHRDGYTF

v_call: TRBV5-1
j_call: TRBJ2-7
d_call: -
clone_size: -
cdr3_nt: TGCGCCAGCAGCTTCCGCGCGGTGGCCAGCTACGAGCAGTACTTC
cdr3_aa: CASSFRAVASYEQYF

v_call: TRBV20-1
j_call: TRBJ1-1
d_call: TRBD1
clone_size: -
cdr3_nt: TGCAGTGCTACCCTCACCAGGGGGAAAGCTGAAGCTTTCTTT
cdr3_aa: CSATLTRGKAEAFF

v_call: TRBV20-1
j_call: TRBJ2-1
d_call: TRBD2
clone_size: -
cdr3_nt: TGCAGTGCTTACCAGCGGGGGGCCCCTTATGGTGAGCAGTTCTTC
cdr3_aa: CSAYQRGAPYGEQFF

v_call: TRBV6-1
j_call: TRBJ2-5
d_call: -
clone_size: -
cdr3_nt: TGTGCCAGCCGGTCACGGACAGACAAAGAGACCCAGTACTTC
cdr3_aa: CASRSRTDKETQYF

v_call: TRBV4-2
j_call: TRBJ1-2
d_call: -
clone_size: -
cdr3_nt: TGTGCCAGCAGCCAACTAATACGCCTCTATGATGGCTACACCTTC
cdr3_aa: CASSQLIRLYDGYTF

v_call: TRBV6-6
j_call: TRBJ1-1
d_call: -
clone_size: few
cdr3_nt: TGTGCCAGCAGTCTATACAGGGAGAACACTGAAGCTTTCTTT
cdr3_aa: CASSLYRENTEAFF

v_call: TRBV7-2
j_call: TRBJ1-4
d_call: -
clone_size: many
cdr3_nt: TGTGCCAGCAGCTTAGCCCTTAATGAAAAACTGTTTTTT
cdr3_aa: CASSLALNEKLFF

v_call: TRBV5-6
j_call: TRBJ2-6
d_call: TRBD1
clone_size: few
cdr3_nt: TGTGCCAGCAGCTTGGGGACAGGGTATTTATCTGGGGCCAACGTCCTGACTTTC
cdr3_aa: CASSLGTGYLSGANVLTF

v_call: TRBV4-3
j_call: TRBJ2-3
d_call: TRBD1
clone_size: few
cdr3_nt: TGCGCCAGCAGCCAAGGAGCCTCGGGACAGGGGTCAGATACGCAGTATTTT
cdr3_aa: CASSQGASGQGSDTQYF

v_call: TRBV20-1
j_call: TRBJ2-5
d_call: -
clone_size: -
cdr3_nt: TGCAGTGCTTTAAAGGCAACCGAGGGGGAGACCCAGTACTTC
cdr3_aa: CSALKATEGETQYF

v_call: TRBV2
j_call: TRBJ1-1
d_call: -
clone_size: few
cdr3_nt: TGTGCCAGCACCCAGGGCTGGAACACTGAAGCTTTCTTT
cdr3_aa: CASTQGWNTEAFF

v_call: TRBV21-1
j_call: TRBJ2-3
d_call: -
clone_size: few
cdr3_nt: TGTGCCAGCAGCACCGGGACGGGTGCGCCAGATACGCAGTATTTT
cdr3_aa: CASSTGTGAPDTQYF

v_call: TRBV4-1
j_call: TRBJ1-6
d_call: -
clone_size: -
cdr3_nt: TGCGCCAGCAGCCAACCCCGGGCCCGTGGGTCCCTCCACTTT
cdr3_aa: CASSQPRARGSLHF

v_call: TRBV7-9
j_call: TRBJ2-1
d_call: TRBD2
clone_size: few
cdr3_nt: TGTGCCAGCAGCTTAACGCGGGGGGGCCCGTTCTTC
cdr3_aa: CASSLTRGGPFF

v_call: TRBV7-2
j_call: TRBJ1-5
d_call: -
clone_size: -
cdr3_nt: TGTGCCAGCAGCTTAGGTGGACCGGCCAATCAGCCCCAGCATTTT
cdr3_aa: CASSLGGPANQPQHF

v_call: TRBV5-1
j_call: TRBJ2-3
d_call: -
clone_size: -
cdr3_nt: TGCGACAGCAGCCCGGGACCCTCCCACGGCACAGATACGCAGTATTTT
cdr3_aa: CDSSPGPSHGTDTQYF

v_call: TRBV12-3/TRBV12-4
j_call: TRBJ2-7
d_call: TRBD2
clone_size: few
cdr3_nt: TGTGCCAGCAGTTTGGGACTACCCATCTACGAGCAGTACTTC
cdr3_aa: CASSLGLPIYEQYF

v_call: TRBV10-3
j_call: TRBJ2-5
d_call: -
clone_size: -
cdr3_nt: TGTGCCATCAGTGAGCCAGGGAAGTACGTAGAGACCCAGTACTTC
cdr3_aa: CAISEPGKYVETQYF